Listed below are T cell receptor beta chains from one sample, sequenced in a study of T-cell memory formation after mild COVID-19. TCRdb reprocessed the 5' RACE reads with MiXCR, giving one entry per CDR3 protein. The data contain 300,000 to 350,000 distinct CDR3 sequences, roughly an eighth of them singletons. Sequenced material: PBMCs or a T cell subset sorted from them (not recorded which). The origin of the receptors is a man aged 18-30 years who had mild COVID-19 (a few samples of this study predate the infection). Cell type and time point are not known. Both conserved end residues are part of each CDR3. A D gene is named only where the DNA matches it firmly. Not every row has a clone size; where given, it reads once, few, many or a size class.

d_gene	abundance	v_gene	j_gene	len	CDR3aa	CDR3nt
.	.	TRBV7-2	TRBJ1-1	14	CASRLNLPGPGAFF	TGTGCCAGCAGACTCAACCTTCCAGGGCCAGGAGCTTTCTTT
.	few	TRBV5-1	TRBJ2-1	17	CASSGGLRGGRYNEQFF	TGCGCCAGCAGCGGGGGACTTCGCGGGGGCCGCTACAATGAGCAGTTCTTC
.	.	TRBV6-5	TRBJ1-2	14	CASSYSNHNGGYTF	TGTGCCAGCAGTTACTCGAACCACAATGGTGGCTACACCTTC
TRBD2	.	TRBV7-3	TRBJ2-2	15	CASRTSGDNTGELFF	TGTGCCAGCAGGACTAGCGGGGACAACACCGGGGAGCTGTTTTTT
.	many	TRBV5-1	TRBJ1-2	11	CASSANYGYTF	TGTGCCAGCAGTGCTAACTATGGCTACACCTTC
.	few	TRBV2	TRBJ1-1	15	CASSEGGRMNTEAFF	TGTGCCAGCAGTGAAGGGGGACGGATGAACACTGAAGCTTTCTTT
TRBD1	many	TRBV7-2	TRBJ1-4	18	CASSLGLTAGGQNEKLFF	TGTGCCAGCAGCTTGGGACTTACCGCAGGGGGGCAGAATGAAAAACTGTTTTTT
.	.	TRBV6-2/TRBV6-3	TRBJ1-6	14	CASSYYRDNSPLHF	TGTGCCAGCAGTTACTACAGGGATAATTCACCCCTCCACTTT
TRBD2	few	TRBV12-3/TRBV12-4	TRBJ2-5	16	CASSPPLLAGESPQYF	TGTGCCAGCAGTCCCCCCCTACTAGCGGGGGAATCGCCCCAGTACTTC
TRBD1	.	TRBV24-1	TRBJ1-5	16	CATSDPRQGVNQPQHF	TGTGCCACCAGTGATCCCCGACAGGGAGTAAATCAGCCCCAGCATTTT
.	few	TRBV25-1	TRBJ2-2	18	CASSEPLTVLPNTGELFF	TGTGCCAGCAGTGAACCCCTGACAGTTCTCCCGAACACCGGGGAGCTGTTTTTT
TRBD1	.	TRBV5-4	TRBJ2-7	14	CASSLGAGGQGWYF	TGTGCCAGCAGCTTGGGGGCTGGGGGACAGGGTTGGTACTTC
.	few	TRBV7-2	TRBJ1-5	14	CASSANRGEQPQHF	TGTGCCAGCAGCGCCAATAGGGGAGAGCAGCCCCAGCATTTT
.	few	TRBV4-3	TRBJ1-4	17	CASSQVGSGRVKGKLFF	TGCGCCAGCAGCCAAGTTGGATCCGGCAGGGTCAAAGGAAAACTGTTTTTT
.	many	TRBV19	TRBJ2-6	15	CASNFDSSGANVLTF	TGTGCCAGTAACTTTGACTCGTCTGGGGCCAACGTCCTGACTTTC
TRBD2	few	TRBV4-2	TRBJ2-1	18	CASSQGGLAGAPYNEQFF	TGTGCCAGCAGCCAAGGGGGACTAGCGGGGGCCCCCTACAATGAGCAGTTCTTC
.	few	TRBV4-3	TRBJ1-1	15	CASRQPRDMNTEAFF	TGCGCCAGCAGACAGCCAAGAGACATGAACACTGAAGCTTTCTTT
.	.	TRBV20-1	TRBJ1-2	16	CSASRGVDGWSYGYTF	TGCAGTGCTAGTAGAGGGGTGGATGGTTGGTCCTATGGCTACACCTTC
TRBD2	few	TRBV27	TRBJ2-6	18	CASSFGTSGPSGANVLTF	TGTGCCAGCAGTTTCGGGACTAGCGGCCCCTCTGGGGCCAACGTCCTGACTTTC
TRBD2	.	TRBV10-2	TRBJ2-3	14	CARESGAFTDTQYF	TGCGCCAGGGAGAGCGGGGCCTTCACAGATACGCAGTATTTT
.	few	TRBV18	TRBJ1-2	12	CASSPSLGGYTF	TGTGCCAGCTCACCGTCCCTGGGCGGCTACACCTTC
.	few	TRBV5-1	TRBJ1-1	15	CASSLASVARAEAFF	TGCGCCAGCAGCTTGGCTTCGGTAGCTCGCGCTGAAGCTTTCTTT
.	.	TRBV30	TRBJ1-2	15	CAWSATWGPGYGYTF	TGTGCCTGGAGTGCCACGTGGGGGCCAGGCTATGGCTACACCTTC
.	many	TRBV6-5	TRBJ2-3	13	CASSYRSTDTQYF	TGTGCCAGCAGTTACCGTAGCACAGATACGCAGTATTTT
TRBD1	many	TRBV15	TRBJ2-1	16	CATSRGRTGLYNEQFF	TGTGCCACCAGCAGAGGTAGGACAGGGCTATACAATGAGCAGTTCTTC
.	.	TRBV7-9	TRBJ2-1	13	CASSLLQNNEQFF	TGTGCCAGCAGCTTACTACAGAACAATGAGCAGTTCTTC
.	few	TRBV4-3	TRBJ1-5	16	CASSQGTPERGQPQHF	TGCGCCAGCAGCCAAGGTACTCCTGAGAGGGGTCAGCCCCAGCATTTT
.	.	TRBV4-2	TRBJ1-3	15	CASSQVGTSGNTIYF	TGTGCCAGCAGCCAAGTTGGGACCTCTGGAAACACCATATATTTT
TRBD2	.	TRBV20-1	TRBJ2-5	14	CSAFSGGARETQYF	TGCAGTGCTTTTAGCGGGGGGGCCAGGGAGACCCAGTACTTC
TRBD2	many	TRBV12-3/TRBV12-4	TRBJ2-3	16	CASSRLAGGITDTQYF	TGTGCCAGCAGCCGACTAGCGGGGGGGATCACAGATACGCAGTATTTT
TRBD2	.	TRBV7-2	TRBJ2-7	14	CASSDIAGNYEQYF	TGTGCCAGCAGCGATATAGCGGGGAACTACGAGCAGTACTTC
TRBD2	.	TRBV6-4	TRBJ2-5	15	CASSEQAGGQETQYF	TGTGCCAGCAGTGAGCAAGCGGGGGGGCAAGAGACCCAGTACTTC
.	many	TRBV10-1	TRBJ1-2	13	CASSEDPSRGYTF	TGCGCCAGCAGTGAGGACCCTTCACGAGGCTACACCTTC
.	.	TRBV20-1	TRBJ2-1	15	CSARDGVAGHNEQFF	TGCAGTGCTAGAGACGGGGTGGCAGGACACAATGAGCAGTTCTTC
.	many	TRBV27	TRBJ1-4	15	CASSFVTGIGEKLFF	TGTGCCAGCAGTTTTGTCACGGGGATCGGGGAAAAACTGTTTTTT
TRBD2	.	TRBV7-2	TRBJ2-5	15	CASSKGLGRQETQYF	TGTGCCAGCAGCAAGGGACTAGGCCGCCAAGAGACCCAGTACTTC
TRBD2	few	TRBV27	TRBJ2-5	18	CASSGRGLAVFDKETQYF	TGTGCCAGCAGTGGTCGAGGACTAGCGGTTTTTGATAAAGAGACCCAGTACTTC
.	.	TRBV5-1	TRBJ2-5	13	CASSSDTQETQYF	TGCGCCAGCAGCTCGGACACCCAAGAGACCCAGTACTTC
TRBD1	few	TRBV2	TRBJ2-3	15	CASSDGTVSTDTQYF	TGTGCCAGCAGTGACGGGACAGTGAGCACAGATACGCAGTATTTT
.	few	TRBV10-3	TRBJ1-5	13	CAISGGLGQPQHF	TGTGCCATCAGTGGGGGGTTGGGGCAGCCCCAGCATTTT
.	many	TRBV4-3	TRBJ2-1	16	CASSQTPQGTYNEQFF	TGCGCCAGCAGCCAGACCCCGCAGGGTACCTACAATGAGCAGTTCTTC
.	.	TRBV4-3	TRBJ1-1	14	CASSQVQGNTEAFF	TGCGCCAGCAGCCAAGTCCAGGGGAACACTGAAGCTTTCTTT
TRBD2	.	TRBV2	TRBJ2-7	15	CAGGVRQYSSYEQYF	TGTGCCGGGGGGGTGAGACAGTACAGCTCCTACGAGCAGTACTTC
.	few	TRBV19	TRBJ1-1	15	CASTATGAGDTEAFF	TGTGCCAGTACCGCAACCGGGGCAGGTGACACTGAAGCTTTCTTT
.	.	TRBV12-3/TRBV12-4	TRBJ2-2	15	CASSLRRANTGELFF	TGTGCCAGCAGTTTGCGGCGGGCTAACACCGGGGAGCTGTTTTTT
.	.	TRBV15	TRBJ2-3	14	CATSRLQGTDTQYF	TGTGCCACCAGCAGGCTCCAGGGTACCGATACGCAGTATTTT
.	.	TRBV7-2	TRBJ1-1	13	CASSPTATEEAFF	TGTGCCAGCAGCCCCACGGCCACGGAGGAAGCTTTCTTT
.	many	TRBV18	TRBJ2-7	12	CASSTSGYEQYF	TGTGCCAGCTCAACCTCAGGCTACGAGCAGTACTTC
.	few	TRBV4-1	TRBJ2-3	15	CASSHRGANSDTQYF	TGCGCCAGCAGCCACCGGGGGGCCAACTCAGATACGCAGTATTTT
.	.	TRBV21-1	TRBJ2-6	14	CASSPRTWANVLTF	TGTGCCAGCAGCCCACGGACGTGGGCCAACGTCCTGACTTTC
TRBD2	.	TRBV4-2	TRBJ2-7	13	CASSRGGVYEQYF	TGTGCCAGCAGCCGTGGGGGGGTCTACGAGCAGTACTTC
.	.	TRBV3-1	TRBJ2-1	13	CASSQEGRGTALF	TGTGCCAGCAGCCAAGAAGGACGGGGGACCGCTCTCTTC
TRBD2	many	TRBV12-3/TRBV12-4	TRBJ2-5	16	CASSFLAGGDGETQYF	TGTGCCAGCAGTTTCCTAGCGGGGGGTGACGGGGAGACCCAGTACTTC
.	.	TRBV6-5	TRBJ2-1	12	CASSYSSEEQFF	TGTGCCAGCAGTTACTCTTCGGAAGAGCAGTTCTTC
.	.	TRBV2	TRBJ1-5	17	CASSEAWRAQPNQPQHF	TGTGCCAGCAGTGAAGCCTGGCGGGCCCAACCGAATCAGCCCCAGCATTTT